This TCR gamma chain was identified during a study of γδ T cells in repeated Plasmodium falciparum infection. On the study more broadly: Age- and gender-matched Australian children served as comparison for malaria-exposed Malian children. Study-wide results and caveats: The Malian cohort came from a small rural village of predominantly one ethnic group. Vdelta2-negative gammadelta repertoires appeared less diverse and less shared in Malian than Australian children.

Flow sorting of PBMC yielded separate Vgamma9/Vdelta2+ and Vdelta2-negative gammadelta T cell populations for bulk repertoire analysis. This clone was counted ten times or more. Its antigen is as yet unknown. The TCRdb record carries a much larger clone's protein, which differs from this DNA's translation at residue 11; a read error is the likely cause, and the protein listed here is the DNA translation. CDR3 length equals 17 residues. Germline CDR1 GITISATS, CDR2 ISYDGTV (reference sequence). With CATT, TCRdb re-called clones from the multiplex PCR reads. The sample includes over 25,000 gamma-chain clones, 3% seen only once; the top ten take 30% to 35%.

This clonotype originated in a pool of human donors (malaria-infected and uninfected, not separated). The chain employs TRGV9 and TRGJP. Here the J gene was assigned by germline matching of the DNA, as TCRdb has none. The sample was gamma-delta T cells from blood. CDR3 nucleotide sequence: TGTGCCTTGTGGGAGGTCCTCCAAGAGTTGGACAAAAAAATCAAGGTATTT. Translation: CALWEVLQELDKKIKVF.